This T cell receptor beta chain emerged from a study of cytomegalovirus exposure and HLA in healthy donors. Study results and limitations: When analyzed later, a missense DCLRE1C variant was found to be linked to TCR beta V- and J-gene trimming. Productive rates of about 87% or about 30% were seen for most TCR beta V segments in an earlier analysis.

Comment on this clone: Its antigen remains unidentified.

Looked up from germline, CDR1 is LGHNA and CDR2 is YNFKEQ. V lost 3 bases and J lost 1, with 18 bases in between. The CDR3 runs to 17 residues. Primers: 60 Vbeta forward and 13 Jbeta reverse. Sequencing was performed with immunoSEQ multiplex PCR; in TCRdb, only in-frame clones are kept and a portion is missing. The table has about 210,000 clones, 80% to 90% seen once. The chain uses TRBV4-2 and TRBJ1-1, with D hard to call. This sequence was found in a man in his forties in good health and CMV-seropositive. The sequenced material came from PBMCs. CDR3: CASSQVFGSLKNTEAFF. CDR3 bases: TGTGCCAGCAGCCAGGTGTTTGGCAGTCTGAAGAACACTGAAGCTTTCTTT.